A single sample gave rise to the 18 T cell receptor beta chains below, sequenced in a study of T cells in Graves' hyperthyroidism and ophthalmopathy. TCR beta CDR3 region amplification was performed from RNA transcripts. Primed by the HTBI set, a first-round RT-PCR was run on the TCR CDR3. MiXCR was run by TCRdb on the multiplex PCR reads, yielding one entry per CDR3 protein. Among 600,000 to 700,000 distinct CDR3 sequences listed, roughly 14% were seen once. The source material was blood. The receptors shown here come from a woman between 40 and 55 years old with Graves' ophthalmopathy.

The J gene is TRBJ1-5, the V gene TRBV4-2; D ambiguous. V lost 0 bases to trimming and J lost 4 bases, with 13 bases between them. Germline CDR1 is LGHNA and CDR2 is YNFKEQ. The CDR3 totals 16 residues. CDR3 bases: TGTGCCAGCAGCCAAGATAGAGGGAACCCAAATCAGCCCCAGCATTTT. Residues: CASSQDRGNPNQPQHF.

The chain employs TRBV4-3 and TRBJ2-6; D is uncertain. Germline lookup yields CDR1 LGHNA and CDR2 YSLEER. V dropped 4 bases and J dropped 2 bases, with 15 bases sitting between them. CDR3 length: 17 amino acids. The CDR3 is CASSLLGGPPGANVLTF. The CDR3 DNA follows: TGCGCCAGCAGCCTACTCGGTGGGCCCCCTGGGGCCAACGTCCTGACTTTC.

This clonotype has more than one count but fewer than ten. The chain joins TRBV4-3 to TRBJ2-7; D remains unclear. V was trimmed by 0 bases and J by 0 bases, leaving 15 bases between them. Germline CDR1 is LGHNA and CDR2 is YSLEER. This CDR3 has 17 amino acids. The CDR3, as DNA: TGCGCCAGCAGCCAAGATTACCCGGCAGGTAGCTCCTACGAGCAGTACTTC. Amino acid sequence: CASSQDYPAGSSYEQYF.

This clonotype was seen a few times. V is TRBV18 and J is TRBJ1-5; D is unclear. V was shortened by 2 bases and J by 3 bases, with 5 bases between the two germline ends. The CDR3 consists of 13 residues. Germline CDR1 and CDR2: KGHSH and LQKENI. The CDR3 reads CASSPSPNQPQHF. CDR3 nucleotides: TGTGCCAGCTCACCAAGTCCCAATCAGCCCCAGCATTTT.

The chain joins TRBV5-1 to TRBJ2-1; 10 positions match TRBD2. With 3 bases clipped from V and 4 bases from J, the junction kept 4 bases outside the gene matches. CDR1 is SGHRS, CDR2 YFSETQ, per germline. The CDR3 has 15 residues. The CDR3 nucleotides read TGCGCCAGCAGCTCTAGCGGGAGTAAGTACAATGAGCAGTTCTTC. The encoded protein is CASSSSGSKYNEQFF.

The V and J genes are TRBV20-1 and TRBJ2-4, with D unclear. V gave up 1 base and J gave up 10 bases, with 14 bases separating them. CDR1 DFQATT and CDR2 SNEGSKA come from the germline V gene (reference sequence). There are 13 residues in the CDR3. The CDR3 DNA is TGCAGTGCTAGAGTCCGCCAATTCAGAATTCAGTACTTC. Translation gives CSARVRQFRIQYF.

The genes are TRBV7-2 and TRBJ2-7; no firm D call. Between the trimmed V and J ends, which lost 1 base and 2 bases, there was a span of 9 bases. This CDR3 is 14 amino acids long. Germline V gene sequence: CDR1 SGHTA, CDR2 FQGNSA. This chain's CDR3 is CASSLGRQTYEQYF. The DNA of the CDR3 is TGTGCCAGCAGCTTAGGGCGTCAGACCTACGAGCAGTACTTC.

In its sample, this clonotype was seen many times. The chain is built from TRBV11-2 and TRBJ2-7; 10 bases match TRBD2. V lost 4 bases to trimming and J lost 0 bases; unmatched junction nucleotides: 6. CDR3 length: 16 residues. Germline V lookup: CDR1 SGHAT, CDR2 FQNNGV. The CDR3 DNA reads TGTGCCAGCAGCTACTCCGGGACTAGCGCCTCCTACGAGCAGTACTTC. Its protein is CASSYSGTSASYEQYF.

This clonotype was counted between two and nine times. CDR3 DNA sequence: TGTGCCACCCACCCACCGGAGGGGGCTTATACCGGGGAGCTGTTTTTT. This encodes CATHPPEGAYTGELFF. This sequence joins TRBV6-1 and TRBJ2-2, with D maybe TRBD1 (7 bases). V gave up 10 bases and J gave up 5 bases, with 23 bases separating them. CDR1 is MNHNS and CDR2 is SASEGT in the germline V gene. This CDR3 has 16 amino acids.

This clonotype was recorded many times. This rearrangement joins TRBV10-3 to TRBJ2-2, with 9 bases fitting TRBD1. The CDR3 length is 15 residues. V trimming: 4 bases; J trimming: 3 bases; junction bases outside the gene matches: 3. Per the germline V gene, CDR1 is ENHRY and CDR2 is SYGVKD. For the CDR3, the DNA is TGTGCCATCAGTGCCACAGGGGGCGACACCGGGGAGCTGTTTTTT. Translated: CAISATGGDTGELFF.

In this sample, this clonotype turned up many times. The V gene is TRBV6-2 or TRBV6-3, the J gene TRBJ1-1; D remains unclear. This CDR3 has 13 residues. V was pared by 6 bases and J by 1 base, with 9 bases between. Germline V gives CDR1 MNHEY, CDR2 SVGEGT. CDR3 coding DNA: TGTGCCAGCAGGCCTACAGAGAACACTGAAGCTTTCTTT. Its translation is CASRPTENTEAFF.

This clonotype was seen repeatedly, ten times or more. This chain uses TRBV28 with TRBJ1-1, with D possibly being TRBD1 (6 bases). CDR1 is MDHEN, CDR2 SYDVKM, per germline. The CDR3 length is 12 residues. V shed 6 bases and J shed 7 bases, with 12 bases lying between them. The DNA for the CDR3 is TGTGCCAGCAGCCAAGGGGGGTTTGAAGCTTTCTTT. Protein sequence: CASSQGGFEAFF.

A few counts support this clonotype. V is TRBV6-2 or TRBV6-3 and J is TRBJ1-1; weak D call: TRBD1 (5 bases). CDR1 and CDR2 from the germline V gene are MNHEY and SVGEGT. V gave up 3 bases and J gave up 10 bases, with 9 bases separating them. CDR3 length: 11 residues. CDR3 sequence: CASSYGQGAFF. The CDR3 DNA reads as TGTGCCAGCAGTTATGGGCAGGGAGCTTTCTTT.

This clonotype showed up many times. The chain combines TRBV12-3 or TRBV12-4 with TRBJ1-2, with a weak D call TRBD1 (5 bases). V was cut by 3 bases and J by 3 bases, with 11 bases left in between. The CDR3 loop spans 14 amino acids. The CDR3: CASSFSQGDYGYTF. The CDR3 bases are TGTGCCAGCAGTTTCTCCCAGGGCGACTATGGCTACACCTTC.

Only a few counts were recorded for this clonotype. The J gene is TRBJ1-1, the V gene TRBV19, with a tentative D call TRBD1 (5 bases). This CDR3 spans 14 amino acids. Per the germline V gene, CDR1 is LNHDA and CDR2 is SQIVND (reference sequence). V was clipped by 2 bases and J by 0 bases, with 7 bases between them. Here the CDR3 DNA reads TGTGCCAGTAGTATAAAGGGGTTGAACACTGAAGCTTTCTTT. This sequence encodes CASSIKGLNTEAFF.

There are many counts of this clonotype. The genes are TRBV12-3 or TRBV12-4 and TRBJ2-7; possible D gene TRBD2, 5 bases. The CDR3 sequence is 13 residues long. The V end was cut by 3 bases, the J end by 5 bases, with 11 bases between. The CDR3 reads CASSFLQRDEQYF. CDR3 coding DNA: TGTGCCAGCAGTTTTCTGCAGAGGGACGAGCAGTACTTC.

The count of this clonotype is one. The chain recombines TRBV12-3 or TRBV12-4 with TRBJ1-1, with D perhaps TRBD1 (5 bases). The length of the CDR3 is 18 residues. V was shortened by 2 bases and J by 0 bases, with 19 bases between the two germline ends. In DNA, the CDR3 is TGTGCCAGCAGTTTATGGTGGGGCACAGGAATATTGAACACTGAAGCTTTCTTT. Encoded protein: CASSLWWGTGILNTEAFF.

This clonotype was detected ten times or more. V is TRBV28 and J is TRBJ1-1; possible D gene TRBD1, 5 bases. Trimming removed 2 bases from V and 0 bases from J, with 10 bases in between. In germline, CDR1 is MDHEN, CDR2 SYDVKM. This CDR3 region has 15 residues. Here the CDR3 reads CASSLTMTVNTEAFF. CDR3 DNA sequence: TGTGCCAGCAGTTTAACGATGACAGTGAACACTGAAGCTTTCTTT.